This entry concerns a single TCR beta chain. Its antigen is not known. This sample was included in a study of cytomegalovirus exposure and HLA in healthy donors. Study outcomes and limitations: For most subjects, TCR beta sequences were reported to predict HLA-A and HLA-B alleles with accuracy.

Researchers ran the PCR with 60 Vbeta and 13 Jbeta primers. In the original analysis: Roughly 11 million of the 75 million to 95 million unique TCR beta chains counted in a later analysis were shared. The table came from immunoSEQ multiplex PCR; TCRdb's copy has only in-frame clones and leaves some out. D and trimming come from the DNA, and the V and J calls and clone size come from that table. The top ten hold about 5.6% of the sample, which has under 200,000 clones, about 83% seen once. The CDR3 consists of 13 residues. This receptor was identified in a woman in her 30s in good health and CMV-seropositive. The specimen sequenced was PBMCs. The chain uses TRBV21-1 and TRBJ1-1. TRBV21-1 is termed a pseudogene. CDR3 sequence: CASARGGATEAFF. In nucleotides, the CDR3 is TGTGCCAGCGCGCGGGGGGGGGCCACTGAAGCTTTCTTT.